This T cell receptor (beta chain) was observed in a study of identical twins (dated by TCRdb to about 2016). Background for the entire study: TCR alpha and beta repertoires from monozygotic twins, unrelated adults of various ages and cord blood were deep-sequenced to test whether fetal clonotypes persist. To rule out contamination, replicate twin experiments were performed at different times with different library preparation protocols.

General conclusions and limits of the study: Invariant T cells such as MAIT and iNKT could partly confound zero-insertion analyses, though diverse VJ usage argued against this for most clonotypes. Abundant cord blood beta clonotypes had fewer insertions, young adult naive repertoires showed a similar but weaker trend, and memory repertoires showed no such trend. In beta out-of-frame sequences, excess twin sharing was weaker, because having fewer shared sequences lowered the signal-to-noise ratio. In monozygotic twins, out-of-frame TCR alpha sharing was systematically underestimated by recombination models, although the models agreed with sharing between unrelated individuals. Compared with coincidental sharing between unrelated individuals, out-of-frame TCR alpha sequences shared between twins had an excess of sequences with low generation probability. Because the same donors could not be followed over many years, the conclusions relied on cross-sectional statistical analysis.

Trimming takes 5 bases from V and 5 bases from J, and the germline ends sit 8 bases apart. Sequences MNHNS (CDR1) and SASEGT (CDR2) are obtained from the germline V gene. The CDR3 has 12 amino acids, counting the end cysteine and phenylalanine. The retained sequence is limited to the CDR3, 36 bases, with the frame set at the first base. All donors were healthy Caucasians. Miltenyi CD45RO+ enrichment and human naive T-cell isolation kits were used to isolate memory (CD45RO+) and naive T cells from PBMC. Receptor libraries were prepared by 5' RACE. Sequencing was carried out with an Illumina HiSeq 2000. A universal primer binding site was introduced by template switching, and a unique molecular identifier was present in the final cDNA, enabling accurate counting of TCR cDNA molecules. Specific primers in the conserved constant-segment region were used to synthesize first-strand cDNA for the TCR alpha and beta chains. To control for contamination, every cDNA library was double barcoded, receiving both a SMART-Mk sample barcode and Illumina barcodes. TruSeq adapter sequences along with Illumina sample barcodes were introduced in two successive PCR steps. TCR alpha and beta cDNA libraries were sequenced on the Illumina HiSeq platform with custom primers. In the paper's pipeline: MiGEC was used to process raw reads and extract unique molecular identifiers, and MiXCR was used to find CDR3 positions. Recombination models were inferred per individual with the repgenHMM and IGoR tools using an EM algorithm. The analysis of shared clonotypes was done with the tcR package in R, with sharing normalized by the product of cloneset sizes. Out-of-frame nonproductive sequences were analyzed to study raw recombination free of thymic and clonal selection effects. In-frame beta chains were kept once TCRdb had trimmed the public reads at Q25 with fastp and called clones with MiXCR. Identical CDR3 protein sequences are pooled into one entry, listed with their most common genes and DNA. These V and J calls are TCRdb output, not the study's own analysis. The sample table contains 150,000 or so distinct CDR3 sequences; only one count was recorded for 3% to 4% of them. Around 8% of the sample rests with the top ten.

Turning to this clonotype: Its recognized antigen is unknown. Per-nucleotide qualities are absent, and no much larger clonotype sits a single base away.

Rearrangement joined TRBV6-1 to TRBJ2-3; a tentative D call is TRBD1 (6 bases match). The origin of this receptor is a man aged 18 to 29 in good health. Specimen: memory T cells sorted from blood. According to the study, the label for this sample's cell subset or site signals: CD45RO+ enriched T cells. DNA sequence: TGTGCCAGCAGTAGGACAGAAGATACGCAGTATTTT. It specifies CASSRTEDTQYF.